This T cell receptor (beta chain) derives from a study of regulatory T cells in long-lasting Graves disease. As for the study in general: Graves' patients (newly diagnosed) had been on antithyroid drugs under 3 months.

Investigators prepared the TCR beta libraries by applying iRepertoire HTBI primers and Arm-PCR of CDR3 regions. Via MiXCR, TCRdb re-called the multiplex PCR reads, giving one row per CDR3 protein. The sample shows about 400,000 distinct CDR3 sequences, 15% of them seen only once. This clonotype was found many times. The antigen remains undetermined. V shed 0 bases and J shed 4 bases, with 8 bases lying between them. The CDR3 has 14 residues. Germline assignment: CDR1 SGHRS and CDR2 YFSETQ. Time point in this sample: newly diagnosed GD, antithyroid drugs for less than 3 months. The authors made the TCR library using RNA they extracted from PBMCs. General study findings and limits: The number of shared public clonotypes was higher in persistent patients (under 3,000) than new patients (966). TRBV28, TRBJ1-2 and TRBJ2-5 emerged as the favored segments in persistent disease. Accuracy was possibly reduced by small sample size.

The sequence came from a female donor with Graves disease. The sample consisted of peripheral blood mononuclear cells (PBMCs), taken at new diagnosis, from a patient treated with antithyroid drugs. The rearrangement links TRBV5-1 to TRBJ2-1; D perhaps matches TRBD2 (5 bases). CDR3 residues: CASSLVGEYNEQFF. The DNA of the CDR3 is TGCGCCAGCAGCTTGGTCGGGGAATACAATGAGCAGTTCTTC.